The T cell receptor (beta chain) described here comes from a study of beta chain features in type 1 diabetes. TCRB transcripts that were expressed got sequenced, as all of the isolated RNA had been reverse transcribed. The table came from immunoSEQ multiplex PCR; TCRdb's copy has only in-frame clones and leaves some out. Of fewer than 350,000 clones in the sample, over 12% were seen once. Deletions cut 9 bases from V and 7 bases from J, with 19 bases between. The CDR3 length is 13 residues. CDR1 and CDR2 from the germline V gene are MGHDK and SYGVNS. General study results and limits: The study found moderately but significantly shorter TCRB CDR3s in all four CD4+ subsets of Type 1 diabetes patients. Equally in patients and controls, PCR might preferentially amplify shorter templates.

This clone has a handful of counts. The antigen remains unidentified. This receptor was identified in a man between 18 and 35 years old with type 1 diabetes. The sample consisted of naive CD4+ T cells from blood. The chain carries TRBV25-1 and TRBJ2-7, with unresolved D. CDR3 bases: TGTGCCAGAATCCGGGTCCCACTATGGGAGCAGTACTTC. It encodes CARIRVPLWEQYF.